The source of this TCR beta chain is a study of sequential checkpoint blockade in melanoma. Produced via immunoSEQ multiplex PCR; TCRdb's table is partial and in-frame only. The table shows thousands of clones, with less than 50% occurring only once. Treatment here: randomized to nivolumab then ipilimumab (arm A) or the reverse (arm B). The CDR3 has 15 amino acids. The germline V gene encodes CDR1 SGHNT and CDR2 YYREEE (reference sequence). Trimming took off 4 bases at V and 0 bases at J, with 13 bases between the two ends. The chain uses TRBV5-4 and TRBJ1-1; D remains ambiguous. The receptor's source is a human donor with melanoma. The sequencing here drew on CD8+ T cells sorted from blood (inferred from file names), taken from a patient given nivolumab and ipilimumab in sequence. In nucleotides, the CDR3 is TGTGCCAGCAGCCTACGACTAAGCTTGAACACTGAAGCTTTCTTT. It codes for CASSLRLSLNTEAFF. Complete variable domain (other parts from reference TRBV5-4 and TRBJ1-1): ETGVTQSPTHLIKTRGQQVTLRCSSQSGHNTVSWYQQALGQGPQFIFQYYREEENGRGNFPPRFSGLQFPNYSSELNVNALELDDSALYLCASSLRLSLNTEAFFGQGTRLTVV.